This TCR beta chain comes out of a study of T cells in Graves' hyperthyroidism and ophthalmopathy. In the case of this clonotype: Given the absence of the conserved phenylalanine or tryptophan at the CDR3 end, a read error is likely.

The CDR3 spans 13 residues. Deletions cut 3 bases from V and 3 bases from J, with 8 bases between. Germline values: CDR1 KGHSH, CDR2 LQKENI. TCR beta CDR3 regions were amplified from RNA transcripts. Initially, a first-round RT-PCR of the TCR CDR3 employed the HTBI primer set. TCRdb passed the multiplex PCR reads through MiXCR, listing each CDR3 protein once. The table shows about 360,000 distinct CDR3 sequences, with about 13% occurring only once. This clonotype originated in a young man with Graves' hyperthyroidism that later progressed to Graves' ophthalmopathy. Sequencing input: blood. V and J are TRBV18 and TRBJ2-5, with D perhaps matching TRBD1 (5 bases). The CDR3 nucleotides read TGTGCCAGCTCACCCAGGGCGAAAGAGACCCAGTACCTC. Its translation is CASSPRAKETQYL.